This paragraph reports one T cell receptor beta chain. This entry comes from a study of blood T cells in healthy people across ages. For the second PCR, which ran for about 6 to 11 cycles, a sample-barcoded 5' primer and a J-beta primer mix were used. MiXCR was run by TCRdb on the 5' RACE reads, yielding one entry per CDR3 protein. This table holds around 1,500,000 distinct CDR3 sequences, roughly 27% found once. Germline lookup yields CDR1 SGHTA and CDR2 FQGNSA. V was clipped by 5 bases and J by 0 bases; unmatched bases: 12. This CDR3 is 17 amino acids long. This rearrangement joins TRBV7-2 to TRBJ1-1; 7 bases align to TRBD1. Source material: blood. The source is a woman in her twenties or thirties in good health. The CDR3 DNA reads as TGTGCCAGCAGCCTCCGACAGGGACAGAGATTGAACACTGAAGCTTTCTTT. Protein product: CASSLRQGQRLNTEAFF. The full variable domain, in which reference TRBV7-2 and TRBJ1-1 provide the parts outside the CDR3, is GAGVSQSPSNKVTEKGKDVELRCDPISGHTALYWYRQSLGQGLEFLIYFQGNSAPDKSGLPSDRFSAERTGGSVSTLTIQRTQQEDSAVYLCASSLRQGQRLNTEAFFGQGTRLTVV.